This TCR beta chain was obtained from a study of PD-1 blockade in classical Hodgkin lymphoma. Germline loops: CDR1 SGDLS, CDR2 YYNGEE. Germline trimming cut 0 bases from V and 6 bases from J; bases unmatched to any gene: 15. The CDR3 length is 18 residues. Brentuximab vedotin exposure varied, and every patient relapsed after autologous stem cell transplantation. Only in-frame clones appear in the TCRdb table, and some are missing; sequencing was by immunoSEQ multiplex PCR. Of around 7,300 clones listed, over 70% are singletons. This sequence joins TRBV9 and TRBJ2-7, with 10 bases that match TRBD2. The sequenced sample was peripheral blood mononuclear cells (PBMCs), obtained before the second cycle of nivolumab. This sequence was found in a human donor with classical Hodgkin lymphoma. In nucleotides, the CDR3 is TGTGCCAGCAGCGTAGTAGAGCGGGAGGGCCTCCCACAATGCGAGCAGTACTTC. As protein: CASSVVEREGLPQCEQYF.